Presented here are 20 T cell receptor beta chains from one specimen sequenced in a study of blood T cell repertoires in COVID-19. TCRdb's table, derived via immunoSEQ multiplex PCR, lists solely in-frame clones and lacks some. The sample records 82,000 or so clones, around 89% being singletons. Sample: PBMCs or T cells enriched from blood (not recorded which). The receptors derive from a woman between 45 and 60 years old with acute COVID-19.

The rearrangement uses TRBV5-1 and TRBJ2-2; 7 nucleotides line up with TRBD2. The CDR3 totals 14 residues. Per germline, CDR1 SGHRS and CDR2 YFSETQ. V lost 4 bases to trimming and J lost 2 bases; unmatched junction nucleotides: 2. CDR3 amino acids: CASSQGLNTGELFF. The CDR3 DNA sequence: TGCGCCAGCAGCCAGGGACTAAACACCGGGGAGCTGTTTTTT. The full variable domain, its missing parts supplied by reference TRBV5-1 and TRBJ2-2, is KAGVTQTPRYLIKTRGQQVTLSCSPISGHRSVSWYQQTPGQGLQFLFEYFSETQRNKGNFPGRFSGRQFSNSRSEMNVSTLELGDSALYLCASSQGLNTGELFFGEGSRLTVL.

The DNA of the CDR3 is TGTGCCAGCTCAGGCGGTTCGGGACAGGGGGTTTTATCGTTTTATGGCTACACCTTC. Residues: CASSGGSGQGVLSFYGYTF. The chain is built from TRBV18 and TRBJ1-2; 11 nucleotides line up with TRBD1. The J segment lost 5 bases and the V segment lost 5 bases, leaving 19 bases of the junction unmatched. The CDR3 is made up of 19 amino acids. CDR1 is KGHSH, CDR2 LQKENI, per germline.

The chain is built from TRBV18 and TRBJ1-2, with a weak D call TRBD1 (5 bases). In germline, CDR1 is KGHSH, CDR2 LQKENI. This CDR3 spans 14 amino acids. V shed 2 bases and J shed 6 bases, with 13 bases lying between them. The CDR3 bases are TGTGCCAGCTCACCAAGGGGTGGGATTGATGGCTACACCTTC. Translated, it gives CASSPRGGIDGYTF.

J is TRBJ2-2 and V is TRBV21-1; TRBD2 is taken as the D call from the table, unchecked against the DNA. TRBV21-1 counts as a pseudogene. CDR3 length: 17 residues. CDR3 nucleotide sequence: TGTGCCAGCAGCAAAGGGCCAGCGGGAGGGAGTCCCGGGGAGCTGTTTTTT. Translating it yields CASSKGPAGGSPGELFF.

CDR3 DNA: TGTGCCAGCAGCTTAACGTCCGGCGGGAGGCCCAGGGATGAGCAGTTCTTC. Its protein is CASSLTSGGRPRDEQFF. The chain employs TRBV7-3 and TRBJ2-1, with TRBD2 matching over 8 bases. The CDR3 spans 17 residues. The germline V gene has CDR1 SGHTA and CDR2 FQGTGA. The ends lost 0 bases at V and 8 bases at J; junction bases unmatched: 12. The variable domain in full, completed from reference TRBV7-3 and TRBJ2-1, reads GAGVSQTPSNKVTEKGKYVELRCDPISGHTALYWYRQSLGQGPEFLIYFQGTGAADDSGLPNDRFFAVRPEGSVSTLKIQRTERGDSAVYLCASSLTSGGRPRDEQFFGPGTRLTVL.

The gene calls are TRBV18 and TRBJ1-3, with D tentatively TRBD1 (6 bases). Trimming removed 3 bases from V and 0 bases from J, with 15 bases in between. The CDR3 is made up of 17 amino acids. Germline V CDR1 and CDR2: KGHSH, LQKENI. For the CDR3, the DNA is TGTGCCAGCTCACCCGGGACAAGGCTTTTCTCTGGAAACACCATATATTTT. Translation gives CASSPGTRLFSGNTIYF.

The chain couples TRBV6-5 to TRBJ1-6, with D tentatively TRBD1 (6 bases). The V gene lost 6 bases and the J gene lost 3 bases, with 9 bases spanning the gap. The germline gives CDR1 MNHEY, CDR2 SVGAGI. The CDR3 runs 14 residues. CDR3: CASRDSRYNSPLHF. The CDR3 coding sequence is TGTGCCAGCAGGGACAGCCGCTATAATTCACCCCTCCACTTT.

The gene calls are TRBV4-1 and TRBJ2-5, with D perhaps TRBD2 (5 bases). Germline lookup yields CDR1 MGHRA and CDR2 YSYEKL. The V end lost 3 bases, the J end lost 0 bases, and 8 bases lay between the germline ends. This CDR3 contains 14 residues. The CDR3 nucleotides are TGCGCCAGCAGCCACTCGGGGAACCAAGAGACCCAGTACTTC. Protein: CASSHSGNQETQYF.

V and J are TRBV4-2 and TRBJ1-6; D is unclear. The germline gives CDR1 LGHNA, CDR2 YNFKEQ. The CDR3 loop spans 16 amino acids. V gave up 1 base and J gave up 7 bases, with 14 bases separating them. The CDR3 DNA sequence: TGTGCCAGCAGCCAAGGGGCCGGGGAGCGAAATTCACCCCTCCACTTT. It encodes CASSQGAGERNSPLHF.

A single count supports this clone. The chain joins TRBV5-1 to TRBJ2-1; D unresolved. The germline V gene encodes CDR1 SGHRS and CDR2 YFSETQ. This CDR3 region has 15 residues. The V gene lost 0 bases and the J gene lost 0 bases, with 7 bases spanning the gap. The CDR3 reads CASSLVQHSYNEQFF. The CDR3 coding sequence is TGCGCCAGCAGCTTGGTACAACACTCCTACAATGAGCAGTTCTTC.

This CDR3 reads CASSLAGTVLYGYTF. As DNA, the CDR3 is TGCGCCAGCAGCTTGGCCGGGACAGTCCTCTATGGCTACACCTTC. This chain connects TRBV5-1 to TRBJ1-2; 7 nucleotides match TRBD1. V lost 0 bases to trimming and J lost 4 bases; unmatched junction nucleotides: 6. Germline V gene data show CDR1 as SGHRS and CDR2 as YFSETQ. The CDR3 consists of 15 residues. The full variable domain, its missing parts supplied by reference TRBV5-1 and TRBJ1-2, is KAGVTQTPRYLIKTRGQQVTLSCSPISGHRSVSWYQQTPGQGLQFLFEYFSETQRNKGNFPGRFSGRQFSNSRSEMNVSTLELGDSALYLCASSLAGTVLYGYTFGSGTRLTVV.

V and J are TRBV9 and TRBJ2-2, with 10 bases that match TRBD2. J gave up 7 bases and V 0 bases, and 6 bases lay outside the gene matches. Germline CDR1 reads SGDLS; CDR2 reads YYNGEE. The CDR3 spans 16 residues. CDR3 coding DNA: TGTGCCAGCAGCGTAGCGAGCGGGAGGGCCCACGGGGAGCTGTTTTTT. It translates to CASSVASGRAHGELFF.

This clone was seen only once. The J gene is TRBJ2-5, the V gene TRBV9; D is uncertain. The CDR3 consists of 12 residues. Germline lookup yields CDR1 SGDLS and CDR2 YYNGEE. The V end lost 0 bases, the J end lost 5 bases, and 5 bases lay between the germline ends. CDR3 sequence reads: CASSVGVETQYF. CDR3 bases: TGTGCCAGCAGCGTAGGAGTGGAGACCCAGTACTTC.

The chain has TRBV2 and TRBJ1-5, with D possibly being TRBD1 (5 bases). The CDR3 has 15 amino acids. Germline V gives CDR1 SNHLY, CDR2 FYNNEI. The V gene lost 6 bases and the J gene lost 0 bases, with 12 bases spanning the gap. CDR3 sequence reads: CASRVDRYSNQPQHF. In DNA form, the CDR3 reads TGTGCCAGCAGGGTCGACAGATATAGCAATCAGCCCCAGCATTTT.

The chain carries TRBV19 and TRBJ2-7, with TRBD1 matching over 8 bases. The germline gives CDR1 LNHDA, CDR2 SQIVND (reference sequence). The CDR3 is 15 amino acids. J was trimmed by 2 bases and V by 8 bases; bases with no gene match: 11. As DNA, the CDR3 is TGTGCCAGTCGACACTCGGACAGGGTAGCCTACGAGCAGTACTTC. Residues: CASRHSDRVAYEQYF.

The V and J genes are TRBV24-1 and TRBJ2-5; TRBD1 matches 7 bases. This CDR3 region has 15 residues. V dropped 3 bases and J dropped 3; count of bases not matched to a gene: 6. Germline values: CDR1 KGHDR, CDR2 SFDVKD. CDR3 loop: CATSDTGTAKETQYF. The CDR3 DNA sequence: TGTGCCACCAGTGATACAGGGACAGCCAAAGAGACCCAGTACTTC.

This rearrangement joins TRBV29-1 to TRBJ2-7, with D possibly being TRBD1 (5 bases). Germline CDR1 and CDR2: SQVTM and ANQGSEA. V dropped 0 bases and J dropped 3 bases, with 9 bases sitting between them. The CDR3 length is 13 residues. The DNA for the CDR3 is TGCAGCGTTGAAGAGGCCAGGGACTACGAGCAGTACTTC. It is translated as CSVEEARDYEQYF.

This chain uses TRBV9 with TRBJ2-7, with a weak D call TRBD2 (5 bases). Germline assignment: CDR1 SGDLS and CDR2 YYNGEE. CDR3 length equals 15 residues. The V end lost 0 bases, the J end lost 2 bases, and 12 bases lay between the germline ends. CDR3 sequence: CASSVVQRPAYEQYF. The CDR3 DNA is TGTGCCAGCAGCGTAGTTCAGCGGCCCGCCTACGAGCAGTACTTC.

The chain combines TRBV18 with TRBJ1-4; the D is unclear. Germline CDR1 KGHSH, CDR2 LQKENI. The CDR3 is 14 residues long. Trimming took 3 bases from V and 0 from J, leaving 5 bases between them. CDR3 bases: TGTGCCAGCTCACCCCGTGCAACTAATGAAAAACTGTTTTTT. Its protein is CASSPRATNEKLFF.

The chain combines TRBV7-9 with TRBJ1-6, with 7 positions matching TRBD1. Germline CDR1 SEHNR, CDR2 FQNEAQ (reference sequence). This CDR3 is built from 15 residues. V shed 5 bases, J shed 5 bases, and the junction held 6 bases outside the gene matches. The DNA for the CDR3 is TGTGCCAGCAGCGAGACAGGGTCGAATAATTCACCCCTCCACTTT. It translates to CASSETGSNNSPLHF.